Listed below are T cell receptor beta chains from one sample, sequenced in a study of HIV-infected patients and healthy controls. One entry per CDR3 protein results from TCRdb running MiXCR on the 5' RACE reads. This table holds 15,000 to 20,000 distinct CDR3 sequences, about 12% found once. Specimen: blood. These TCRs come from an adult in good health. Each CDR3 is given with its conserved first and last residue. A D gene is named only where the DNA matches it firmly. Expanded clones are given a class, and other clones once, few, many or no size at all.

CDR3aa: CASNRGFNYGYTF
CDR3nt: TGTGCCAGCAACAGGGGCTTTAACTATGGCTACACCTTC
j_gene: TRBJ1-2
d_gene: TRBD1
abundance: few
v_gene: TRBV12-3/TRBV12-4

CDR3aa: CSVAQGANQPQHF
CDR3nt: TGCAGCGTTGCACAGGGAGCCAATCAGCCCCAGCATTTT
j_gene: TRBJ1-5
d_gene: NA
abundance: many
v_gene: TRBV29-1

CDR3aa: CASSYSRGQLSLNEQFF
CDR3nt: TGTGCCAGCAGTTACTCGCGGGGGCAATTATCTTTGAATGAGCAGTTCTTC
j_gene: TRBJ2-1
d_gene: NA
abundance: many
v_gene: TRBV6-6

CDR3aa: CASSPLGGRNTEAFF
CDR3nt: TGTGCCAGTAGTCCCCTGGGGGGGCGGAACACTGAAGCTTTCTTT
j_gene: TRBJ1-1
d_gene: NA
abundance: many
v_gene: TRBV19

CDR3aa: CASSLNEAFF
CDR3nt: TGTGCCAGCAGTTTGAATGAAGCTTTCTTT
j_gene: TRBJ1-1
d_gene: NA
abundance: NA
v_gene: TRBV12-3/TRBV12-4

CDR3aa: CASSQDLPNIQYF
CDR3nt: TGTGCCAGCAGCCAAGATTTGCCTAACATTCAGTACTTC
j_gene: TRBJ2-4
d_gene: NA
abundance: medium-sized
v_gene: TRBV14

CDR3aa: CASSLAHSSYNEQFF
CDR3nt: TGTGCCAGCAGCTTAGCTCACAGCTCCTACAATGAGCAGTTCTTC
j_gene: TRBJ2-1
d_gene: NA
abundance: many
v_gene: TRBV7-2

CDR3aa: CASSFSRANTGELFF
CDR3nt: TGTGCCAGCAGCTTTTCGCGGGCGAACACCGGGGAGCTGTTTTTT
j_gene: TRBJ2-2
d_gene: NA
abundance: NA
v_gene: TRBV7-9

CDR3aa: CASSGLAGPQETQYF
CDR3nt: TGTGCCAGCAGCGGACTAGCGGGGCCCCAAGAGACCCAGTACTTC
j_gene: TRBJ2-5
d_gene: TRBD2
abundance: many
v_gene: TRBV9

CDR3aa: CASRTDSYEQYF
CDR3nt: TGTGCCAGCAGGACCGACAGCTACGAGCAGTACTTC
j_gene: TRBJ2-7
d_gene: NA
abundance: many
v_gene: TRBV2